The clone carrying this TCR beta chain showed up many times. Time point reported: before trial treatment. Nivolumab, ipilimumab, aspirin, low-dose cyclophosphamide and low-dose radiotherapy were given to donors. TRAV- and TRBV-specific primers, spanning alpha and beta chains, primed first-strand cDNA. With a V-primer adapter and a constant-region primer, TCRs were amplified for 20 PCR cycles. A single record per CDR3 protein comes from TCRdb applying MiXCR to the reads. The data show tens of thousands of distinct CDR3 sequences, over 15% seen once. The sample comes from a study of low-dose radiotherapy and immunotherapy resistance in tumors. Study-wide background: Intravenous administration to patients comprised nivolumab at 240 mg every two weeks and ipilimumab at 1 mg/kg every six weeks.

CDR1 LNHDA and CDR2 SQIVND come from the germline V gene (reference sequence). After removal of 4 bases from V and 0 bases from J, the junction contained 11 bases not matched to a gene. The CDR3 has 17 amino acids. Here the sequenced sample was PBMCs, taken before treatment. This sequence joins TRBV19 and TRBJ2-7; 8 bases align to TRBD1. The receptor was isolated from a male donor with prostate cancer. As DNA, the CDR3 is TGTGCCAGTAGTAGTCCAGGGGGCAGGGGAACCTCCTACGAGCAGTACTTC. This translates into CASSSPGGRGTSYEQYF.